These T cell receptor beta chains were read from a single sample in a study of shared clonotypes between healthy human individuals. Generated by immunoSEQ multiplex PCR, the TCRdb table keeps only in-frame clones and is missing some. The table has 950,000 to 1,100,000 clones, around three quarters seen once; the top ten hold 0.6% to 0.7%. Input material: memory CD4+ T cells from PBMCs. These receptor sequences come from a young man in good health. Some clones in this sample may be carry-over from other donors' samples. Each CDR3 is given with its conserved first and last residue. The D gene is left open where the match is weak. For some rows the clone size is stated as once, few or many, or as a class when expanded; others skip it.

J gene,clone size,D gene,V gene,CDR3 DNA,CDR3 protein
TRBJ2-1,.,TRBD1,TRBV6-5,TGTGCCAGCAGTTACTCCCGGGACAGGGTTACCGATGAGCAGTTCTTC,CASSYSRDRVTDEQFF
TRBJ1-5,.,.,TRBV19,TGTGCCAGTAGTACCCTCGGGGGCCCGGGGCATTTT,CASSTLGGPGHF
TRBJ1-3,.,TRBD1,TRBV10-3,TGTGCCATCAAACAGGGGACTGGAAACACCATATATTTT,CAIKQGTGNTIYF
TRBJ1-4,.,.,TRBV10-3,TGTGCCATCAGTGAAGGCGAAAAACTGTTTTTT,CAISEGEKLFF
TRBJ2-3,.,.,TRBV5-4,TGTGCCAGCAGCTCCGGAGGTAGTGGGGGTTTGGATACGCAGTATTTT,CASSSGGSGGLDTQYF
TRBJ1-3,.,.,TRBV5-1,TGCGCCAGCAGTCTTGTCGCAGACTCTGGAAACACCATATATTTT,CASSLVADSGNTIYF
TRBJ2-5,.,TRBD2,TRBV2,TGTGCCAGCAGTGAACGGGAGGGGCAAGAGACCCAGTACTTC,CASSEREGQETQYF
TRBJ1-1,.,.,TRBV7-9,TGTGCCAGCAGCTTATTGGAGACTGAAGCTTTCTTT,CASSLLETEAFF
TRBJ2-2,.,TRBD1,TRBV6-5,TGTGCCAGCAGTTACCTCGGGGACAGGGGGGCCGGGGAGCTGTTTTTT,CASSYLGDRGAGELFF
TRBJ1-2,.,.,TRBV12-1,TGTGCCAGCAGCATGGAGAACAGGGGCCGCGTTGGCTCGAGTGGCTACACCTTC,CASSMENRGRVGSSGYTF
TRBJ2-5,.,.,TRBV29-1,TGCAGCGCCGGGAGAAACCAAGAGACCCAGTACTTC,CSAGRNQETQYF
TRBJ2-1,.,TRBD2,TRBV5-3,TGTGCCAGAAGCCCGGGGACTAGCGGGAGACATGAGCAGTTCTTC,CARSPGTSGRHEQFF
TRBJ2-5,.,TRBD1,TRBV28,TGTGCCAGCAGGCGGCAGGGGGCGGAGACCCAGTACTTC,CASRRQGAETQYF
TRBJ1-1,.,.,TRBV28,TGTGCCAGCAGCACCCTCGGGGCGGGATTTCTAGCTTTCTTT,CASSTLGAGFLAFF
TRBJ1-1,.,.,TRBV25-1,TGTGCCCCACGGACCGAAAGGGGAGTAATTACTGAAGCTTTCTTT,CAPRTERGVITEAFF
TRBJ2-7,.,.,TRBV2,TGTGCCAGCACACTGCGGAGTACCTACGAGCAGTACTTC,CASTLRSTYEQYF
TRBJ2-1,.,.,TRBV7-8,TGTGCCAGCAGCTTGGGGGCCGTAGCTGAGCAGTTCTTC,CASSLGAVAEQFF
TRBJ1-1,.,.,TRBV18,TGTGCCAGCTCACCAAGATTGGCTGGGGGGCAGGCGAACACTGAAGCTTTCTTT,CASSPRLAGGQANTEAFF
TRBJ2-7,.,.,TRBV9,TGTGCCAGCAGCGCCTTGGGAACCTCCTACGAGCAGTACTTC,CASSALGTSYEQYF
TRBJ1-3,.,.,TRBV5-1,TGCGCCAGCAGCTCGGCCGGGACCGGCTCTGGAAACACCATATATTTT,CASSSAGTGSGNTIYF
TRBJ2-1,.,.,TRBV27,TGTGCCAGCAGCCTCAGGGTCCCCGTCGGTGGGATTGAGCAGTTCTTC,CASSLRVPVGGIEQFF
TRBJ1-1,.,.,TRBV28,TGTGCCAGCAGTTTATTGACAGGGAACACTGAAGCTTTCTTT,CASSLLTGNTEAFF
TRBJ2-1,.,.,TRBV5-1,TGCGCCAGCAGCCCGGGGCAGGACTACAATGAGCAGTTCTTC,CASSPGQDYNEQFF
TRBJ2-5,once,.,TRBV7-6,TGTGCCAGCAGCTTAGGAACTTACGGGACGGGAGAGACCCAGTACTTC,CASSLGTYGTGETQYF
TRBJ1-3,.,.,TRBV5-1,TGCGCCAGCAGCTCAGACCCCCACTCTGGAAACACCATATATTTT,CASSSDPHSGNTIYF
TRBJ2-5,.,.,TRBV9,TGTGCCAGCAGCGTACGGCCCCAAGAGACCCAGTACTTC,CASSVRPQETQYF
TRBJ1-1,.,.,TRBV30,TGTGCCTGGAACGCGGAGAACACTGAAGCTTTCTTT,CAWNAENTEAFF
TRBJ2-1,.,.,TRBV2,TGTGCCAGCAGTTCCCGGACCGTGAATGAGCAGTTCTTC,CASSSRTVNEQFF
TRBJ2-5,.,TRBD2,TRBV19,TGTGCCAGTAAGGGGCGGGAGAGCTGGGAGACCCAGTACTTC,CASKGRESWETQYF